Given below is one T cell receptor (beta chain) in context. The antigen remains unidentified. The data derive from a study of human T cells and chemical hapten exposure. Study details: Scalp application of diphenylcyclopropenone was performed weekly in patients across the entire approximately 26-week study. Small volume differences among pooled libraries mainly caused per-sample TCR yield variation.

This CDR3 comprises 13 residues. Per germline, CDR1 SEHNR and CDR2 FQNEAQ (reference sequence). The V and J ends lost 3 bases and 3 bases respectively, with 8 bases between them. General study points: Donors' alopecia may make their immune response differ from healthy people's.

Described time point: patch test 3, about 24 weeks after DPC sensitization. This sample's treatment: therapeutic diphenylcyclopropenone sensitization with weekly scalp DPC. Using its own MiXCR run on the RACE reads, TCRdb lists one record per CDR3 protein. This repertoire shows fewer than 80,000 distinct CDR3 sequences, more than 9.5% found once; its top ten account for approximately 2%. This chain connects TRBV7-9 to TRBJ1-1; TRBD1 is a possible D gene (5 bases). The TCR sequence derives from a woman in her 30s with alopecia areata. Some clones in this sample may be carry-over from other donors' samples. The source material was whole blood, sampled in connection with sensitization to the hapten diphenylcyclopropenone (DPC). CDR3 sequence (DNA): TGTGCCAGCAGCTTCGGGGCCCACACTGAAGCTTTCTTT. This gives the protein CASSFGAHTEAFF.